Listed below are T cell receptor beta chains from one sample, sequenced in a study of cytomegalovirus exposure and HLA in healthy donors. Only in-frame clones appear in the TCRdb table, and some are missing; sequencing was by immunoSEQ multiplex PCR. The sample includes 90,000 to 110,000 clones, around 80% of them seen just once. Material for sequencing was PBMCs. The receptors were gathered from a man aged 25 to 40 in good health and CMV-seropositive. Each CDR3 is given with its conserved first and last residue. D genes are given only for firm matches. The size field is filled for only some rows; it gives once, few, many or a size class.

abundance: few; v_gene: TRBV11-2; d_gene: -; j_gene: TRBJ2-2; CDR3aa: CASSSNKRSGELFF; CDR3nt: TGTGCCAGCAGCTCGAACAAACGGAGCGGGGAGCTGTTTTTT
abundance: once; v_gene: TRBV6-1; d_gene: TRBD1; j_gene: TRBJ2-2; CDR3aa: CASSEGTGGAGELFF; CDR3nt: TGTGCCAGCAGTGAAGGGACAGGGGGCGCCGGGGAGCTGTTTTTT
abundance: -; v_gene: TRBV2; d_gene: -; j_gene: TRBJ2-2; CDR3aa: CASRDGTTRTGELFF; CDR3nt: TGTGCCAGCAGGGACGGGACAACCCGAACCGGGGAGCTGTTTTTT
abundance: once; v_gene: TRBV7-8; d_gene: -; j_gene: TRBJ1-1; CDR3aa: CASSSGGPYTEAFF; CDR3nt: TGTGCCAGCAGCTCGGGAGGACCCTACACTGAAGCTTTCTTT
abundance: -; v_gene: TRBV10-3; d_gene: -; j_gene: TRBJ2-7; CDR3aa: CAITQGSINEQYF; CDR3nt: TGTGCCATCACCCAGGGGAGCATCAACGAGCAGTACTTC
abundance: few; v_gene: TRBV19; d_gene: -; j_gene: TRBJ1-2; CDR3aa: CASSMFRGQGNYGYTF; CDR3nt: TGTGCCAGTAGTATGTTCCGTGGGCAAGGTAACTATGGCTACACCTTC
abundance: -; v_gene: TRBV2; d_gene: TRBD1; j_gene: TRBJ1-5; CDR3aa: CASSVDQGVQPQHF; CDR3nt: TGTGCCAGCAGTGTAGATCAGGGGGTTCAGCCCCAGCATTTT
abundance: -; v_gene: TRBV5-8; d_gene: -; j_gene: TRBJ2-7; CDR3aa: CASSPGLNRYEQYF; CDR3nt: TGTGCCAGCAGCCCCGGGTTAAACCGCTACGAGCAGTACTTC
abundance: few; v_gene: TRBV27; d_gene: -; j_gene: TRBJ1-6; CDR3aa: CASSPGTSYSPLHF; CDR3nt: TGTGCCAGCAGTCCCGGGACATCATATTCACCCCTCCACTTT
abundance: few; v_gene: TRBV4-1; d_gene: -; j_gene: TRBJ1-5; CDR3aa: CASSQGAGSNQPQHF; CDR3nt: TGCGCCAGCAGCCAAGGGGCAGGAAGCAATCAGCCCCAGCATTTT
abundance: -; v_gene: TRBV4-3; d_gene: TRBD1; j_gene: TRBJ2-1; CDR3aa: CASSQAQGARNEQFF; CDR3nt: TGCGCCAGCAGCCAAGCACAGGGGGCACGGAATGAGCAGTTCTTC